The clone carrying this T cell receptor (beta chain) was found a few times. This CDR3 region has 14 residues. V lost 5 bases to trimming and J lost 2 bases; unmatched junction nucleotides: 8. Germline CDR1 DFQATT, CDR2 SNEGSKA (reference sequence). These data originate in a study of blood T cells in healthy people across ages. PCR was performed a second time for about 7 to 12 cycles using a sample-barcoded 5' primer and a J-beta primer mix. TCRdb reprocessed the 5' RACE reads via MiXCR and lists one record per CDR3 protein. There are hundreds of thousands of distinct CDR3 sequences in the sample; approximately 50% occur only once, and under 35% lies in the top ten.

The genes are TRBV20-1 and TRBJ1-2, with TRBD1 matching 7 bases. The sample consisted of blood. The sequence came from a woman aged 55-70 years in good health. CDR3 loop: CSAVRTGRNYGYTF. The CDR3 bases are TGCAGTGCTGTTAGGACAGGTAGAAACTATGGCTACACCTTC.